These T cell receptor beta chains were read from a single sample in a study of shared clonotypes between healthy human individuals. Some clones are missing from TCRdb's copy, which holds only in-frame ones; the method was immunoSEQ multiplex PCR. The sample comprises 2 million to 2.5 million clones, approximately 93% of which are singletons, and about 0.41% rests with the top ten. The sequencing sample was made of naive CD4+ T cells from PBMCs. These TCRs come from a man between 18 and 35 years old in good health. Some clones in this sample may be carry-over from other donors' samples. Both conserved end residues are part of each CDR3. D genes are given only for firm matches. Only part of the rows carry a size: once, few, many, or a class if the clone is expanded.

>TRBD1|TRBV6-5|TRBJ2-7|15|NA
TGTGCCAGCAGTTACCCCGGACAGGGTATATACGAGCAGTACTTC
CASSYPGQGIYEQYF
>NA|TRBV28|TRBJ2-3|15|NA
TGTGCCAGCAGTTTATCCAGGGCCGGAACAGATACGCAGTATTTT
CASSLSRAGTDTQYF
>NA|TRBV30|TRBJ2-2|15|NA
TGTGCCTGGAGTGCCGGCAGAGCGAACACCGGGGAGCTGTTTTTT
CAWSAGRANTGELFF
>TRBD1|TRBV11-2|TRBJ2-3|15|NA
TGTGCCAGCAGCCGAGGACAGGGGGCCCCAGATACGCAGTATTTT
CASSRGQGAPDTQYF
>NA|TRBV18|TRBJ2-7|14|NA
TGTGCCAGCTCACCGGAGGCCGGGAACTACGAGCAGTACTTC
CASSPEAGNYEQYF
>TRBD1|TRBV5-1|TRBJ2-7|20|NA
TGCGCCAGCAGCGCACGACCGGGACAGGGGGCGCCGGAAGGGGCGTACGAGCAGTACTTC
CASSARPGQGAPEGAYEQYF
>NA|TRBV28|TRBJ2-5|15|once
TGTGCCAGCAGTTTAGGCGGGACGATTCAAGAGACCCAGTACTTC
CASSLGGTIQETQYF
>NA|TRBV20-1|TRBJ1-1|11|NA
TGCAGTGCCCCGCAGGCTGGAGAAGCTTTCTTT
CSAPQAGEAFF
>NA|TRBV6-6|TRBJ2-1|16|NA
TGTGCCAGCCCTCTCGGGCAGGGGCTAGCCTACAATGAGCAGTTCTTC
CASPLGQGLAYNEQFF
>TRBD2|TRBV5-1|TRBJ2-5|16|NA
TGCGCCAGCACTCAACTAGCGGGAGGTCTCCAAGAGACCCAGTACTTC
CASTQLAGGLQETQYF
>TRBD2|TRBV27|TRBJ2-7|14|NA
TGTGCCAGCAGTTCCCTAGCGGGAGGCCCCGAGCAGTACTTC
CASSSLAGGPEQYF
>TRBD1|TRBV6-5|TRBJ2-3|15|NA
TGTGCCAGCCGAGGACAGGGGAGAATCACAGATACGCAGTATTTT
CASRGQGRITDTQYF
>TRBD2|TRBV28|TRBJ2-2|18|NA
TGTGCCAGCAGTCTCCCCAACTTAGCGGGGACGAACACCGGGGAGCTGTTTTTT
CASSLPNLAGTNTGELFF
>NA|TRBV5-1|TRBJ2-6|13|NA
TGCGCCAGCAGCCATTCTGGGGCCAACGTCCTGACTTTC
CASSHSGANVLTF
>TRBD2|TRBV11-2|TRBJ2-1|16|once
TGTGCCAGCAGCCCAATCCGGACTAGCGGGACGAATGAGCAGTTCTTC
CASSPIRTSGTNEQFF
>NA|TRBV18|TRBJ1-2|15|NA
TGTGCCAGCTCCCCTTCGGGGGATTTCAACTATGGCTACACCTTC
CASSPSGDFNYGYTF
>NA|TRBV19|TRBJ2-7|15|NA
TGTGCCAGTAGTCCCCCCCGTGTAGCTGCGGACGAGCAGTACTTC
CASSPPRVAADEQYF
>NA|TRBV11-3|TRBJ2-7|12|NA
TGTGCCAGCAGCTCTGGGGGTCACGAGCAGTACTTC
CASSSGGHEQYF
>TRBD2|TRBV5-1|TRBJ2-2|18|NA
TGCGCCAGCAGCCTGACCTTCTCTAGCGGGGCGAACACCGGGGAGCTGTTTTTT
CASSLTFSSGANTGELFF
>TRBD1|TRBV30|TRBJ2-1|15|NA
TGTGCCTGGAGTGTAGGGACAGGGGGCGGGAATGAGCAGTTCTTC
CAWSVGTGGGNEQFF
>TRBD1|TRBV6-1|TRBJ1-2|14|once
TGTGCCGCCGATCCAGACAGGGGCAACTATGGCTACACCTTC
CAADPDRGNYGYTF
>TRBD1|TRBV4-3|TRBJ2-6|17|NA
TGCGCCAGCAGCCAAGGGACAGGGGGCTCTGGGGCCAACGTCCTGACTTTC
CASSQGTGGSGANVLTF
>NA|TRBV5-1|TRBJ1-3|16|NA
TGCGCCAGCAGCTTGGTCGCCTTGAGCTCTGGAAACACCATATATTTT
CASSLVALSSGNTIYF
>NA|TRBV9|TRBJ1-5|14|once
TGTGCCAGCAGCAAAACGGGGGACAATCAGCCCCAGCATTTT
CASSKTGDNQPQHF
>NA|TRBV4-1|TRBJ1-5|17|NA
TGCGCCAGCAGCCCCGGGACCGTTATTAAAGGGTATCAGCCCCAGCATTTT
CASSPGTVIKGYQPQHF
>NA|TRBV5-1|TRBJ2-5|15|NA
TGCGCCAGCAGCAAGGGGTCCACCGTGGTAGAGACCCAGTACTTC
CASSKGSTVVETQYF
>NA|TRBV20-1|TRBJ2-6|11|NA
TGCAGTGCCAGTCTTCCGGGACACCCAACTTTC
CSASLPGHPTF
>TRBD1|TRBV18|TRBJ2-4|13|NA
TGTGCCAGCTCACATGAAACCATGGACAGGGGATACTTC
CASSHETMDRGYF
>TRBD1|TRBV7-9|TRBJ1-1|13|few
TGTGCCAGCAGCTTTACAGGGGTGGGTGAAGCTTTCTTT
CASSFTGVGEAFF
>NA|TRBV7-3|TRBJ1-2|15|NA
TGTGCCAGCAGTCCGACGAGAAGTCCTAACTATGGCTACACCTTC
CASSPTRSPNYGYTF
>NA|TRBV7-9|TRBJ1-5|14|NA
TGTGCCAGCAGCTTTGGCCAGGGAGGACAGCCCCAGCATTTT
CASSFGQGGQPQHF